A selection of T cell receptor beta chains follows, all from one sample in a study of CD8 T cells in ankylosing spondylitis. Each CDR3 protein gets one entry after TCRdb re-called the 5' RACE reads with MiXCR. The sample carries 500,000 to 650,000 distinct CDR3 sequences, roughly 5% recorded once. Sequenced material: blood, either unsorted or a sorted T cell fraction (not recorded which). The source is a male donor with ankylosing spondylitis. CDR3s include the opening cysteine and the closing phenylalanine or tryptophan. A D gene is named only where the DNA matches it firmly. Part of the rows lack a size; the others show once, few, many or a class for expanded clones.

DNA: TGTGCCAGCAGCTTAAATGCGGGGCGCAGGGGAGAGACCCAGTACTTC; CDR3: CASSLNAGRRGETQYF; size: many; D: NA; V: TRBV7-2; J: TRBJ2-5
DNA: TGTGCCAGCAGAGCTCTTACTGGGGCCCCGACGGGGTCACCCCTCCACTTT; CDR3: CASRALTGAPTGSPLHF; size: NA; D: NA; V: TRBV7-2; J: TRBJ1-6
DNA: TGCGCCAGCAGCTTGTTTCGGCAATACGAGCAGTTCTTC; CDR3: CASSLFRQYEQFF; size: many; D: NA; V: TRBV5-1; J: TRBJ2-1
DNA: TGCAGCGTTGAAGGGCTAGCGGGAGTCCTAGACCCCACCGGGGAGCTGTTTTTT; CDR3: CSVEGLAGVLDPTGELFF; size: NA; D: TRBD2; V: TRBV29-1; J: TRBJ2-2
DNA: TGTGCCAGCAGCTTAGATCAAGGGACAGAGACCCAGTACTTC; CDR3: CASSLDQGTETQYF; size: many; D: NA; V: TRBV11-3; J: TRBJ2-5
DNA: TGTGCCAGCAGCCAAGAGGGGAGGGGGGCAGCGTTTAGCCCCTACAATGAGCAGTTCTTC; CDR3: CASSQEGRGAAFSPYNEQFF; size: NA; D: NA; V: TRBV4-2; J: TRBJ2-1
DNA: TGTGCCAGCAGTGAAACAGGGGGGAACACTGAAGCTTTCTTT; CDR3: CASSETGGNTEAFF; size: many; D: TRBD1; V: TRBV25-1; J: TRBJ1-1
DNA: TGTGCCATCAGTGACGGGAACCGAAATCAGCCCCAGCATTTT; CDR3: CAISDGNRNQPQHF; size: many; D: NA; V: TRBV10-3; J: TRBJ1-5
DNA: TGCAGCGTTAATCCTAGCACAGATACGCAGTATTTT; CDR3: CSVNPSTDTQYF; size: NA; D: NA; V: TRBV29-1; J: TRBJ2-3
DNA: TGTGCCAGCTCACCCGGGATAGCGGGGGGCCAAGAGACCCAGTACTTC; CDR3: CASSPGIAGGQETQYF; size: NA; D: TRBD2; V: TRBV18; J: TRBJ2-5
DNA: TGCAGTGCTAGGAGACCTGCTAGCACAGATACGCAGTATTTT; CDR3: CSARRPASTDTQYF; size: many; D: NA; V: TRBV20-1; J: TRBJ2-3
DNA: TGTGCCAGCGCCCTGGCTAGGACCACAGATACGCAGTATTTT; CDR3: CASALARTTDTQYF; size: many; D: NA; V: TRBV6-1; J: TRBJ2-3
DNA: TGTGCCAGCAGCCCCCGGCCCCCCGGCGCTGAAGCTTTCTTT; CDR3: CASSPRPPGAEAFF; size: many; D: NA; V: TRBV12-3/TRBV12-4; J: TRBJ1-1
DNA: TGTGCCAGCTATTCAACAGGGGACCTCTTGAACGAGCAGTACTTC; CDR3: CASYSTGDLLNEQYF; size: many; D: TRBD1; V: TRBV6-1; J: TRBJ2-7
DNA: TGTGCCAGCAGCCAAGAAGAGGGTGAGGCTGAAAAACTGTTTTTT; CDR3: CASSQEEGEAEKLFF; size: many; D: NA; V: TRBV4-2; J: TRBJ1-4
DNA: TGTGCCAGCAGTCCCCGACCGACGACTAATGAAAAACTGTTTTTT; CDR3: CASSPRPTTNEKLFF; size: many; D: NA; V: TRBV12-3/TRBV12-4; J: TRBJ1-4
DNA: TGCGCCAGCAGCTCTGCTCCCACGGCCGCGACAGATACGCAGTATTTT; CDR3: CASSSAPTAATDTQYF; size: few; D: NA; V: TRBV5-1; J: TRBJ2-3
DNA: TGTGCCAGCAGAGCTCAACAGGGTAACACCGGGGAGCTGTTTTTT; CDR3: CASRAQQGNTGELFF; size: many; D: NA; V: TRBV12-3/TRBV12-4; J: TRBJ2-2
DNA: TGTGCCACCAGTGACGGTGACAGGGTCGACGAGCAGTACTTC; CDR3: CATSDGDRVDEQYF; size: many; D: TRBD1; V: TRBV24-1; J: TRBJ2-7
DNA: TGCAGTGCTACAGGGGATTTCAATGAAAAACTGTTTTTT; CDR3: CSATGDFNEKLFF; size: many; D: NA; V: TRBV20-1; J: TRBJ1-4
DNA: TGTGCCAGCAGGGGGGCTTTAGGCGCTGAAGCTTTCTTT; CDR3: CASRGALGAEAFF; size: NA; D: NA; V: TRBV9; J: TRBJ1-1
DNA: TGTGCCAGCAGCTCCGCGCGGGCAGCTGTTAATGAAAAACTGTTTTTT; CDR3: CASSSARAAVNEKLFF; size: NA; D: NA; V: TRBV25-1; J: TRBJ1-4
DNA: TGCAGCGCGTCCCCTCTAAGCGCCTACAATGAGCAGTTCTTC; CDR3: CSASPLSAYNEQFF; size: many; D: NA; V: TRBV29-1; J: TRBJ2-1
DNA: TGTGCCAGCAGCCACGGGACAGGGGAGGAAAAACTGTTTTTT; CDR3: CASSHGTGEEKLFF; size: many; D: TRBD1; V: TRBV7-8; J: TRBJ1-4
DNA: TGCGCCAGCGGAGGACAAATCAACACCGGGGAGCTGTTTTTT; CDR3: CASGGQINTGELFF; size: few; D: NA; V: TRBV10-2; J: TRBJ2-2
DNA: TGTGCCAGCAGCCAAATCGGGGATCCTAGCACAGATACGCAGTATTTT; CDR3: CASSQIGDPSTDTQYF; size: NA; D: NA; V: TRBV4-2; J: TRBJ2-3